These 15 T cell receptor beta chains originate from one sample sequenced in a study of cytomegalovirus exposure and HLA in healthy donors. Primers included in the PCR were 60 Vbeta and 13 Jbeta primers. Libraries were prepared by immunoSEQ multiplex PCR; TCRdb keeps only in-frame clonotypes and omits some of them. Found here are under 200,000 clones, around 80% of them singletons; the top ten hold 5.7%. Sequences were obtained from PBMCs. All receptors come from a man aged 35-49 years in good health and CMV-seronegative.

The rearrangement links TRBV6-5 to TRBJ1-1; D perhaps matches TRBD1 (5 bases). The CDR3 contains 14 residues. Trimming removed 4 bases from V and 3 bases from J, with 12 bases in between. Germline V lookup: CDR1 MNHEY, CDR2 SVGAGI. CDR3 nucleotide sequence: TGTGCCAGCAGTTCGGACATCAGGGACACTGAAGCTTTCTTT. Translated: CASSSDIRDTEAFF.

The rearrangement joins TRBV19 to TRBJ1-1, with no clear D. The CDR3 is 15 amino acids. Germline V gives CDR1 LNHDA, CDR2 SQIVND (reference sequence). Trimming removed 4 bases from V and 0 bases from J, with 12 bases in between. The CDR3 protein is CASSTPRQVNTEAFF. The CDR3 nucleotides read TGTGCCAGTAGTACCCCCAGACAAGTGAACACTGAAGCTTTCTTT.

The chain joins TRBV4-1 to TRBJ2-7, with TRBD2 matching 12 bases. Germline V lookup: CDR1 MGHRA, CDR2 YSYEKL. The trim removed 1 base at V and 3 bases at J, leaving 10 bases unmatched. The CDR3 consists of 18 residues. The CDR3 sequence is CASSQGLAGALTGYEQYF. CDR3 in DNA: TGCGCCAGCAGCCAAGGACTAGCGGGGGCCTTAACGGGCTACGAGCAGTACTTC.

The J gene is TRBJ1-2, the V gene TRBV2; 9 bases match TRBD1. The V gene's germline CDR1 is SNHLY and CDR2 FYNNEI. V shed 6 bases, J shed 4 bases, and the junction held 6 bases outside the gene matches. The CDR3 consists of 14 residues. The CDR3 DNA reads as TGTGCCAGCAGGAGGGACAGGGAGGTCTATGGCTACACCTTC. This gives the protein CASRRDREVYGYTF.

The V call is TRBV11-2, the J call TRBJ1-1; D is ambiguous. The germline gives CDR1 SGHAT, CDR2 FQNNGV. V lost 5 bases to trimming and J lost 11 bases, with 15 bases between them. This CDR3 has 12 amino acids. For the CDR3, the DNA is TGTGCCAGCAGCCGTCTTTGGGAGGAGGCTTTCTTT. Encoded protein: CASSRLWEEAFF.

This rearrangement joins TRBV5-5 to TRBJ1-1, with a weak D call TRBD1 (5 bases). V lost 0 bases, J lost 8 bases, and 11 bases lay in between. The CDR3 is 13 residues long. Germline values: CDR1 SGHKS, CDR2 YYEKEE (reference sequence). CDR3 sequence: CASSLGPGWEAFF. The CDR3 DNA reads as TGTGCCAGCAGCTTGGGTCCAGGGTGGGAAGCTTTCTTT.

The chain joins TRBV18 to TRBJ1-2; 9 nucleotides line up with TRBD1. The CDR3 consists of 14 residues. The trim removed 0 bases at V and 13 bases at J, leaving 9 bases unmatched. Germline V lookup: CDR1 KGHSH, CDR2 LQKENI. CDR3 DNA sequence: TGTGCCAGCTCACCACCAACCGGGACAGGGTCTTGCACCTTC. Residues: CASSPPTGTGSCTF.

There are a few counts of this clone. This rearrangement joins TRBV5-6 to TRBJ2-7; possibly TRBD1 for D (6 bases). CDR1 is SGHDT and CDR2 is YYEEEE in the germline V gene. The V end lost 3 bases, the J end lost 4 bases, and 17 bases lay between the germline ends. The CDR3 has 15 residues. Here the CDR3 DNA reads TGTGCCAGCAGCTGGGTGGGGACAACCGGTTACGAGCAGTACTTC. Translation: CASSWVGTTGYEQYF.

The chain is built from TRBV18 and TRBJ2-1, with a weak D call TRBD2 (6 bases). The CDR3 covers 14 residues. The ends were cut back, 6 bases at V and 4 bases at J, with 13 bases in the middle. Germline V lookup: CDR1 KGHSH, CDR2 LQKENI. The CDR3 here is CASSPGGEYNEQFF. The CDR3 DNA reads TGTGCCAGCTCTCCAGGAGGGGAGTACAATGAGCAGTTCTTC.

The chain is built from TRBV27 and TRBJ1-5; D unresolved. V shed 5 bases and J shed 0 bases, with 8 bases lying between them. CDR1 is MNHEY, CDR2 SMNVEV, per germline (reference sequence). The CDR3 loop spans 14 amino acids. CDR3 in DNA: TGTGCCAGCAGTGCCGGGTCTAGCAATCAGCCCCAGCATTTT. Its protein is CASSAGSSNQPQHF.

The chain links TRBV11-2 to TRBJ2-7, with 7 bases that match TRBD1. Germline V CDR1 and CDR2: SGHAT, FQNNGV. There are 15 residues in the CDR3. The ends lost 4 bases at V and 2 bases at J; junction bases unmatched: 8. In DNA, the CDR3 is TGTGCCAGCAGCTCGATTACAGGGGACCCCTACGAGCAGTACTTC. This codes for CASSSITGDPYEQYF. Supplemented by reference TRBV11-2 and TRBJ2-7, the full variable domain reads EAGVAQSPRYKIIEKRQSVAFWCNPISGHATLYWYQQILGQGPKLLIQFQNNGVVDDSQLPKDRFSAERLKGVDSTLKIQPAKLEDSAVYLCASSSITGDPYEQYFGPGTRLTVT.

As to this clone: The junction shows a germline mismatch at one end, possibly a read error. The CDR3 nucleotides are TGTTCCAGCAGCTTAGCCGGGGGTACCGGGGAGCTGTTTTTT. This translates into CSSSLAGGTGELFF. The chain employs TRBV7-9 and TRBJ2-2, with TRBD2 as a possible D gene (6 bases). CDR1 SEHNR and CDR2 FQNEAQ come from the germline V gene (reference sequence). This CDR3 has 14 residues. The full variable domain, its missing parts supplied by reference TRBV7-9 and TRBJ2-2, is DTGVSQNPRHKITKRGQNVTFRCDPISEHNRLYWYRQTLGQGPEFLTYFQNEAQLEKSRLLSDRFSAERPKGSFSTLEIQRTEQGDSAMYLCSSSLAGGTGELFFGEGSRLTVL.

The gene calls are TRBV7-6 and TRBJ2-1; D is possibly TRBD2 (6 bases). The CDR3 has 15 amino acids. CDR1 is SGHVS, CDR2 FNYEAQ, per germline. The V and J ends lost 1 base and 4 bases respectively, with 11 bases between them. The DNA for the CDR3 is TGTGCCAGCAGCTTAGGGGTAGCGGATTACAATGAGCAGTTCTTC. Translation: CASSLGVADYNEQFF.

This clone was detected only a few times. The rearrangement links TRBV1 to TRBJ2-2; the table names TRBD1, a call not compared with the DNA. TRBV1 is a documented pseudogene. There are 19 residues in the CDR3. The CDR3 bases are TGCACCAGCAGCCCCTTTCGAGGTAGTAGGACAATGAACACCGGGGAGCTGTTTTTT. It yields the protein CTSSPFRGSRTMNTGELFF.

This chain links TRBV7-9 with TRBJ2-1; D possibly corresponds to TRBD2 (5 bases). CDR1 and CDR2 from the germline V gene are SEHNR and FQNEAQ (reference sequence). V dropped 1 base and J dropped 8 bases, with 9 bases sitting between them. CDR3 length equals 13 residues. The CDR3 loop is CASSLGLIDEQFF. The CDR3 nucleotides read TGTGCCAGCAGCTTAGGACTAATCGATGAGCAGTTCTTC.